The 24 T cell receptor beta chains below were found in one sample sequenced in a study of identical twins. TCRdb passed the 5' RACE reads through MiXCR, listing each CDR3 protein once. In the table there are 230,000 or so distinct CDR3 sequences, 6.5% to 9.5% of which are singletons. The data were also submitted as part of a second study, on yellow fever vaccine responses in identical twins.

Material for sequencing was CD8+ T cells sorted from blood. The receptors were sampled from a woman younger than 30 in good health.

At least ten counts were recorded for this clonotype. The DNA of the CDR3 is TGTGCCACCAGCAGAGATCGAAATAGTTTGGAGACCCAGTACTTC. Protein product: CATSRDRNSLETQYF. The chain carries TRBV15 and TRBJ2-5; D not resolved. Germline assignment: CDR1 LNHNV and CDR2 YYDKDF (reference sequence). This CDR3 region has 15 residues. V shed 0 bases and J shed 5 bases, with 13 bases lying between them.

The chain carries TRBV15 and TRBJ2-3, with 7 bases matching TRBD1. The V and J ends lost 4 bases and 4 bases, in that order; junction bases with no gene match: 5. The CDR3 is 14 residues long. Germline V gives CDR1 LNHNV, CDR2 YYDKDF (reference sequence). CDR3 nucleotides: TGTGCCACCAGCACGACAGGGAGTCCAGATACGCAGTATTTT. Translated: CATSTTGSPDTQYF.

This clonotype was found many times. This chain joins TRBV6-1 and TRBJ2-7; 9 bases align to TRBD1. Germline CDR1 is MNHNS and CDR2 is SASEGT. Trimming at V came to 5 bases and at J to 3 bases, leaving 8 bases not matched to a gene. The CDR3 runs to 15 residues. The CDR3 here is CASSQPGTGHYEQYF. The CDR3 DNA is TGTGCCAGCAGTCAACCCGGGACAGGGCACTACGAGCAGTACTTC.

The chain carries TRBV27 and TRBJ2-2, with 9 bases matching TRBD1. The CDR3 is made up of 16 amino acids. Germline lookup yields CDR1 MNHEY and CDR2 SMNVEV (reference sequence). V lost 3 bases to trimming and J lost 9 bases; unmatched junction nucleotides: 11. The CDR3: CASSLTGTGKAWELFF. For the CDR3, the DNA is TGTGCCAGCAGTTTGACCGGGACAGGGAAAGCCTGGGAGCTGTTTTTT.

The chain is built from TRBV6-4 and TRBJ2-3; 11 bases map to TRBD2. Per the germline V gene, CDR1 is MRHNA and CDR2 is SNTAGT. The CDR3 is 15 residues long. The ends lost 8 bases at V and 4 bases at J; junction bases unmatched: 8. The CDR3 protein is CASGTSGGAADTQYF. The CDR3 nucleotides read TGTGCCAGCGGAACTAGCGGGGGCGCGGCAGATACGCAGTATTTT.

This clonotype was detected ten times or more. The chain couples TRBV7-9 to TRBJ1-2; D is unclear. This CDR3 comprises 14 residues. Germline V gene data show CDR1 as SEHNR and CDR2 as FQNEAQ (reference sequence). The germline V and J ends were trimmed by 4 bases and 0 bases, with 9 bases remaining between them. The CDR3 nucleotides are TGTGCCAGCAGCTCCCCCCTCCCTAACTATGGCTACACCTTC. It encodes CASSSPLPNYGYTF.

This clonotype was found a few times. V and J are TRBV30 and TRBJ2-1; D may be TRBD1 or TRBD2 (5 bases each). CDR3 size: 15 residues. Germline CDR1 and CDR2: GTSNPN and SVGIG (reference sequence). Between the trimmed V and J ends, which lost 3 bases and 2 bases, there was a span of 14 bases. CDR3 coding DNA: TGTGCCTGGAGGCTGGGACCGCTAACCTACAATGAGCAGTTCTTC. As protein: CAWRLGPLTYNEQFF.

The rearrangement links TRBV5-7 to TRBJ2-7; D not resolved. TRBV5-7 is annotated as an ORF whose role is uncertain. CDR3 length equals 13 residues. Trimming shortened V by 2 bases and J by 6 bases, and 12 bases separated the two germline ends. CDR3 bases: TGTGCCAGCAGCTTTTCTGATCCGTTCGAGCAGTACTTC. Its translation: CASSFSDPFEQYF.

The gene calls are TRBV4-2 and TRBJ2-1, with D possibly being TRBD2 (6 bases). This CDR3 contains 14 residues. V was clipped by 6 bases and J by 4 bases, with 13 bases between them. Germline V lookup: CDR1 LGHNA, CDR2 YNFKEQ. This CDR3 is CASRGGNGYNEQFF. The CDR3 coding sequence is TGTGCCAGCAGGGGCGGGAATGGGTACAATGAGCAGTTCTTC.

This clonotype was counted only a few times. This chain links TRBV6-5 with TRBJ2-3; either TRBD1 or TRBD2 may supply D (5 bases each). The germline gives CDR1 MNHEY, CDR2 SVGAGI. V lost 0 bases, J lost 2 bases, and 9 bases lay in between. The CDR3 contains 15 residues. The CDR3 bases are TGTGCCAGCAGTTACTCGGCAGGGACCACAGATACGCAGTATTTT. Protein product: CASSYSAGTTDTQYF.

This clonotype was counted only a few times. This chain joins TRBV7-2 and TRBJ2-1; maybe TRBD1 (7 bases). Trimming took 5 bases from V and 0 from J, leaving 17 bases between them. The CDR3 runs 17 residues. In germline, CDR1 is SGHTA, CDR2 FQGNSA. This CDR3 reads CASSLRGQGVSYNEQFF. Written as DNA, the CDR3 is TGTGCCAGCAGCCTCCGGGGGCAGGGGGTCTCCTACAATGAGCAGTTCTTC.

This clonotype was counted many times. The rearrangement links TRBV20-1 to TRBJ2-1, with TRBD2 matching 10 bases. Germline V CDR1 and CDR2: DFQATT, SNEGSKA (reference sequence). V was pared by 5 bases and J by 5 bases, with 6 bases of the junction left unmatched. This CDR3 spans 14 amino acids. In DNA form, the CDR3 reads TGCAGTGCTTGGACTAGCGGAAACGACAATGAGCAGTTCTTC. This encodes CSAWTSGNDNEQFF.

V is TRBV4-3 and J is TRBJ1-1, with D hard to call. The germline V and J ends were trimmed by 2 bases and 4 bases, with 11 bases remaining between them. The germline CDR1 and CDR2 sequences are LGHNA and YSLEER. The CDR3 is made up of 14 amino acids. The CDR3 coding sequence is TGCGCCAGCAGCCAACTGTTTTACAGCACTGAAGCTTTCTTT. Encoded protein: CASSQLFYSTEAFF.

The rearrangement links TRBV27 to TRBJ2-7, with D unresolved. CDR3 length: 13 residues. V shed 5 bases and J shed 3 bases, with 11 bases lying between them. In germline, CDR1 is MNHEY, CDR2 SMNVEV (reference sequence). CDR3 residues: CASSDLLRYEQYF. CDR3 coding DNA: TGTGCCAGCAGTGACCTGTTACGCTACGAGCAGTACTTC.

The table lists this clonotype with many counts. J is TRBJ1-2 and V is TRBV4-1, with D tentatively TRBD1 (5 bases). V gave up 0 bases and J gave up 0 bases, with 11 bases separating them. The CDR3 covers 16 residues. Germline loops: CDR1 MGHRA, CDR2 YSYEKL. The CDR3, as DNA: TGCGCCAGCAGCCAAGATGCACAGGCTACTAACTATGGCTACACCTTC. Protein: CASSQDAQATNYGYTF.

This chain's CDR3 is CASSFHREGGSYEQYF. The CDR3 bases are TGTGCCAGCAGCTTTCACAGGGAAGGGGGGAGTTACGAGCAGTACTTC. The chain has TRBV7-9 and TRBJ2-7; D may be TRBD1 or TRBD2 (6 bases each). Trimming left V 3 bases short and J 4 bases short, with 19 bases between. CDR1 is SEHNR, CDR2 FQNEAQ, per germline (reference sequence). The CDR3 sequence is 16 residues long.

The DNA of the CDR3 is TGCAGCGTGCACCGGGACCTGTCCACCGGGGAGCTGTTTTTT. Encoded protein: CSVHRDLSTGELFF. V is TRBV29-1 and J is TRBJ2-2; D is perhaps TRBD1 or TRBD2 (5 bases each). The CDR3 covers 14 residues. With 6 bases removed from V and 4 bases from J, the gap between germline ends came to 15 bases. The V gene's germline CDR1 is SQVTM and CDR2 ANQGSEA.

The chain has TRBV9 and TRBJ2-1; D is perhaps TRBD2 (6 bases). This CDR3 has 17 amino acids. Germline CDR1 reads SGDLS; CDR2 reads YYNGEE. Trimming stripped 0 bases from V and 0 bases from J, with 13 bases between. CDR3 amino acids: CASSVAGGIGSYNEQFF. DNA of the CDR3: TGTGCCAGCAGCGTAGCTGGGGGGATCGGCTCCTACAATGAGCAGTTCTTC.

This clonotype turned up a few times. V usage is TRBV19 and J usage is TRBJ1-5; D uncertain. The CDR3 has 12 residues. Germline CDR1 LNHDA, CDR2 SQIVND (reference sequence). V was shortened by 4 bases and J by 6 bases, with 7 bases between the two germline ends. Written as DNA, the CDR3 is TGTGCCAGTAGTACCCTCGGTCAGCCCCAGCATTTT. Translated: CASSTLGQPQHF.

This clonotype turned up a few times. This rearrangement joins TRBV7-6 to TRBJ2-1; TRBD1 matches 8 bases. V was pared by 5 bases and J by 8 bases, with 11 bases of the junction left unmatched. This CDR3 spans 15 amino acids. Germline V gives CDR1 SGHVS, CDR2 FNYEAQ. CDR3 coding DNA: TGTGCCAGCAGCCAGGGACAGGCGATGGGTGATGAGCAGTTCTTC. Translating it yields CASSQGQAMGDEQFF. Filled out from reference TRBV7-6 and TRBJ2-1, the complete variable domain reads GAGVSQSPRYKVTKRGQDVALRCDPISGHVSLYWYRQALGQGPEFLTYFNYEAQQDKSGLPNDRFSAERPEGSISTLTIQRTEQRDSAMYRCASSQGQAMGDEQFFGPGTRLTVL.

In this sample, this clonotype turned up many times. V is TRBV21-1 and J is TRBJ2-7; the DNA was not compared with TRBD1, the D call given in the table. TRBV21-1 is assigned pseudogene status. This CDR3 has 16 residues. CDR3 sequence (DNA): TGTGCCAGCAGCAAAGTGGTTAGGGGTGGCTCCTACGAGCAGTACTTC. Amino acid sequence: CASSKVVRGGSYEQYF.

This clonotype was counted ten times or more. V usage is TRBV27 and J usage is TRBJ2-1; D is ambiguous. The germline V and J ends were trimmed by 3 bases and 4 bases, with 7 bases remaining between them. Germline lookup yields CDR1 MNHEY and CDR2 SMNVEV (reference sequence). The CDR3 totals 13 residues. The CDR3 nucleotides are TGTGCCAGCAGTTTTTCCCCATACAATGAGCAGTTCTTC. The encoded protein is CASSFSPYNEQFF.

This clonotype occurred a few times. The chain couples TRBV20-1 to TRBJ2-5; 11 bases map to TRBD2. V shed 6 bases, J shed 1 base, and the junction held 7 bases outside the gene matches. CDR3 length equals 15 residues. Germline-derived CDR1 and CDR2 are DFQATT and SNEGSKA (reference sequence). CDR3 sequence (DNA): TGCAGTGCCGGGACTAGCGGAACTCTCCAAGAGACCCAGTACTTC. Translation: CSAGTSGTLQETQYF.

The chain employs TRBV20-1 and TRBJ2-7, with TRBD2 matching 9 bases. J lost 0 bases, V lost 0 bases, and 9 bases had no gene match. The CDR3 is 17 amino acids. Germline V gives CDR1 DFQATT, CDR2 SNEGSKA (reference sequence). The CDR3 spells CSARDWVAGDLSYEQYF. The DNA of the CDR3 is TGCAGTGCTAGAGATTGGGTAGCGGGGGATCTCTCCTACGAGCAGTACTTC.